The 26 T cell receptor beta chains below were found in one sample sequenced in a study of radiation and T cells in renal cell carcinoma. The protocol was immunoSEQ multiplex PCR, while the TCRdb copy is restricted to in-frame clones and leaves out a portion. The top ten hold around 21% of the sample, which has some 150,000 clones, 70% to 90% seen once. The time point is: baseline pretreatment blood. Noted treatment: 15 Gy SBRT to primary tumor, nephrectomy 4 weeks later. This specimen was blood, taken from a patient whose treatment included radiotherapy and nephrectomy. These receptor sequences come from a woman aged 45-60 years with renal cell carcinoma.

The rearrangement joins TRBV5-3 to TRBJ2-5; D possibly corresponds to TRBD2 (6 bases). TRBV5-3 is assigned to the ORF class and has an uncertain function. The CDR3 length is 16 residues. The germline V and J ends were trimmed by 4 bases and 1 base, with 17 bases remaining between them. DNA of the CDR3: TGTGCCAGAAGCCCGGGGGTGGCGGGGTCCCAAGAGACCCAGTACTTC. Its translation: CARSPGVAGSQETQYF.

J is TRBJ1-6 and V is TRBV9; the D is unclear. In germline, CDR1 is SGDLS, CDR2 YYNGEE. V shed 0 bases and J shed 8 bases, with 9 bases lying between them. The CDR3 contains 14 residues. The CDR3: CASSVDLGYSPLHF. The CDR3, as DNA: TGTGCCAGCAGCGTAGATCTAGGATATTCACCCCTCCACTTT. Complete variable domain (other parts from reference TRBV9 and TRBJ1-6): DSGVTQTPKHLITATGQRVTLRCSPRSGDLSVYWYQQSLDQGLQFLIQYYNGEERAKGNILERFSAQQFPDLHSELNLSSLELGDSALYFCASSVDLGYSPLHFGNGTRLTVT.

This clone was seen at least ten times. V and J are TRBV7-2 and TRBJ1-6; 7 bases are a match to TRBD1. Germline V gives CDR1 SGHTA, CDR2 FQGNSA. This CDR3 is built from 15 residues. Germline trimming cut 8 bases from V and 10 bases from J; bases unmatched to any gene: 14. The CDR3 coding sequence is TGTGCCAGCGCTACAGGGGTTAGAATCCGGTCACCCCTCCACTTT. Residues: CASATGVRIRSPLHF.

This clone was seen more than once but under ten times. V usage is TRBV6-1 and J usage is TRBJ1-1, with D perhaps TRBD1 (6 bases). This CDR3 is 14 amino acids long. Germline CDR1 and CDR2: MNHNS and SASEGT. The V end was cut by 5 bases, the J end by 2 bases, with 12 bases between. The chain's CDR3 is CASSLGGGNTEAFF. For the CDR3, the DNA is TGTGCCAGCAGTCTTGGAGGGGGAAACACTGAAGCTTTCTTT.

This rearrangement joins TRBV5-8 to TRBJ2-7; perhaps TRBD2 as D (6 bases). CDR1 and CDR2 from the germline V gene are SGHTS and YDEGEE. This CDR3 has 15 amino acids. Trimming cost V 4 bases and J 4 bases, with 18 bases left between them. DNA of the CDR3: TGTGCCAGCAGCCGCCTGGGGCAGGGAGGATACGAGCAGTACTTC. It translates to CASSRLGQGGYEQYF. The full variable domain, its missing parts supplied by reference TRBV5-8 and TRBJ2-7, is EAGVTQSPTHLIKTRGQQATLRCSPISGHTSVYWYQQALGLGLQFLLWYDEGEERNRGNFPPRFSGRQFPNYSSELNVNALELEDSALYLCASSRLGQGGYEQYFGPGTRLTVT.

CDR3 protein: CAIKGPSSYEQYF. The CDR3 DNA follows: TGTGCCATCAAGGGGCCAAGCTCCTACGAGCAGTACTTC. The chain carries TRBV10-3 and TRBJ2-7; TRBD1 might be the D (5 bases). Germline CDR1 ENHRY, CDR2 SYGVKD. The CDR3 runs 13 residues. V dropped 7 bases and J dropped 0 bases, with 10 bases sitting between them.

The chain combines TRBV5-1 with TRBJ1-2; 7 bases agree with TRBD1. J lost 8 bases, V lost 4 bases, and 5 bases had no gene match. The V gene's germline CDR1 is SGHRS and CDR2 YFSETQ. The CDR3 is 12 amino acids. The CDR3 protein is CASSVTGEGYTF. The DNA of the CDR3 is TGCGCCAGCAGCGTAACAGGGGAAGGCTACACCTTC. Full variable domain (missing parts from reference TRBV5-1 and TRBJ1-2): KAGVTQTPRYLIKTRGQQVTLSCSPISGHRSVSWYQQTPGQGLQFLFEYFSETQRNKGNFPGRFSGRQFSNSRSEMNVSTLELGDSALYLCASSVTGEGYTFGSGTRLTVV.

The chain carries TRBV4-3 and TRBJ2-1, with 8 bases aligning to TRBD2. This CDR3 region has 15 residues. V was clipped by 4 bases and J by 6 bases; unmatched bases: 8. CDR1 is LGHNA, CDR2 YSLEER, per germline. CDR3 bases: TGCGCCAGCAGCCGAGCTGGAGCGGGAGTCAATGAGCAGTTCTTC. Translated: CASSRAGAGVNEQFF.

The chain couples TRBV10-3 to TRBJ1-2; possibly TRBD1 for D (5 bases). The CDR3 is 15 amino acids. Germline loops: CDR1 ENHRY, CDR2 SYGVKD. The CDR3 region is CATGEGLEGGYGYTF. The DNA of the CDR3 is TGTGCTACGGGGGAGGGCCTGGAGGGAGGCTATGGCTACACCTTC.

This sequence joins TRBV19 and TRBJ2-7; D remains unclear. V was clipped by 5 bases and J by 7 bases, with 15 bases between them. The germline gives CDR1 LNHDA, CDR2 SQIVND (reference sequence). The CDR3 contains 13 residues. The CDR3, as DNA: TGTGCCAGTAGTTTCGGACGCATAGGGGAGCAGTACTTC. Encoded protein: CASSFGRIGEQYF. The full variable domain, completed using reference TRBV19 and TRBJ2-7, is DGGITQSPKYLFRKEGQNVTLSCEQNLNHDAMYWYRQDPGQGLRLIYYSQIVNDFQKGDIAEGYSVSREKKESFPLTVTSAQKNPTAFYLCASSFGRIGEQYFGPGTRLTVT.

This clone was found once. The chain uses TRBV18 and TRBJ1-4, with 8 bases identical to TRBD1. The germline V gene encodes CDR1 KGHSH and CDR2 LQKENI. The CDR3 consists of 15 residues. Trimming at V came to 6 bases and at J to 8 bases, leaving 11 bases not matched to a gene. The CDR3 loop reads CASSDGQGAGEKLFF. In nucleotides, the CDR3 is TGTGCCAGCTCCGACGGTCAGGGGGCTGGCGAAAAACTGTTTTTT.

The V gene is TRBV7-2, the J gene TRBJ2-1; D may be TRBD1 (6 bases). V was trimmed by 4 bases and J by 4 bases, leaving 14 bases between them. Per the germline V gene, CDR1 is SGHTA and CDR2 is FQGNSA. The CDR3 loop spans 15 amino acids. In DNA, the CDR3 is TGTGCCAGCAGCTCCACCTCAGGACAGTACAATGAGCAGTTCTTC. Translating it yields CASSSTSGQYNEQFF.

In this sample, this clone turned up a few times. V and J are TRBV10-2 and TRBJ2-1, with TRBD2 matching over 13 bases. The germline V gene encodes CDR1 WSHSY and CDR2 SAAADI. The CDR3 loop spans 17 amino acids. V shed 7 bases and J 6 bases; nucleotides not matched to a gene: 12. The chain's CDR3 is CASTREGLAGNPNEQFF. Written as DNA, the CDR3 is TGCGCCAGCACCAGGGAGGGACTAGCGGGGAACCCCAATGAGCAGTTCTTC.

The chain is built from TRBV5-1 and TRBJ2-7, with a weak D call TRBD1 (7 bases). The germline CDR1 and CDR2 sequences are SGHRS and YFSETQ. The CDR3 spans 13 residues. Trimming cost V 1 base and J 5 bases, with 10 bases left between them. The CDR3 sequence is CASSLTGEDEQYF. The CDR3 DNA follows: TGCGCCAGCAGCTTGACAGGGGAGGACGAGCAGTACTTC.

This chain joins TRBV2 and TRBJ1-3, with 8 positions matching TRBD1. The germline V gene has CDR1 SNHLY and CDR2 FYNNEI. The CDR3 has 14 amino acids. Trimming cost V 5 bases and J 4 bases; bases outside gene matches: 4. Here the CDR3 reads CASSYRGSGNTIYF. The CDR3, as DNA: TGTGCCAGCAGTTACAGGGGGTCCGGAAACACCATATATTTT.

V usage is TRBV6-6 and J usage is TRBJ1-2; tentatively, D is TRBD1 (5 bases). The CDR3 has 16 residues. The V end was cut by 5 bases, the J end by 3 bases, with 19 bases between. Germline V gene sequence: CDR1 MNHNY, CDR2 SVGAGI (reference sequence). In DNA, the CDR3 is TGTGCCAGCAGTCCGTCATCAGGGAGTCGACACTATGGCTACACCTTC. This encodes CASSPSSGSRHYGYTF.

The chain employs TRBV7-3 and TRBJ2-3, with D possibly matching TRBD2 (5 bases). The CDR3 sequence is 12 residues long. Trimming took 5 bases from V and 8 from J, leaving 11 bases between them. CDR1 SGHTA and CDR2 FQGTGA come from the germline V gene. CDR3 amino acids: CASSTDSFTQYF. Here the CDR3 DNA reads TGTGCCAGCAGCACGGACTCCTTTACGCAGTATTTT.

The V and J genes are TRBV5-4 and TRBJ2-1, with 8 positions matching TRBD1. Per germline, CDR1 SGHNT and CDR2 YYREEE (reference sequence). V shed 4 bases and J 4 bases; nucleotides not matched to a gene: 7. This CDR3 comprises 15 residues. CDR3 loop: CASSGGTGSYNEQFF. CDR3 DNA sequence: TGTGCCAGCAGCGGGGGGACAGGAAGTTACAATGAGCAGTTCTTC.

The chain employs TRBV5-1 and TRBJ2-5, with a weak D call TRBD1 (5 bases). Looked up from germline, CDR1 is SGHRS and CDR2 is YFSETQ. V was cut by 0 bases and J by 3 bases, with 9 bases left in between. This CDR3 is built from 14 residues. The CDR3 protein is CASSLDGREETQYF. The CDR3 DNA is TGCGCCAGCAGCTTGGACGGCAGGGAAGAGACCCAGTACTTC.

J is TRBJ1-2 and V is TRBV6-5; D possibly corresponds to TRBD1 (5 bases). CDR3 size: 14 residues. The V and J ends lost 5 bases and 4 bases respectively, with 14 bases between them. The V gene's germline CDR1 is MNHEY and CDR2 SVGAGI. CDR3 nucleotides: TGTGCCAGCAGTCCCCTTGGGGGGTCCTATGGCTACACCTTC. It encodes CASSPLGGSYGYTF.

The V call is TRBV7-2, the J call TRBJ2-7; D might be TRBD1 or TRBD2, each matching 7 bases. Looked up from germline, CDR1 is SGHTA and CDR2 is FQGNSA. The V gene lost 2 bases and the J gene lost 2 bases, with 25 bases spanning the gap. The CDR3 has 19 residues. CDR3 region: CASSLRGGTDEDRTYEQYF. In nucleotides, the CDR3 is TGTGCCAGCAGCTTAAGGGGGGGGACAGACGAGGATCGGACCTACGAGCAGTACTTC.

J is TRBJ2-1 and V is TRBV19, with D possibly called TRBD1 or TRBD2 (6 bases each). This CDR3 has 14 amino acids. The germline V gene encodes CDR1 LNHDA and CDR2 SQIVND (reference sequence). Trimming stripped 4 bases from V and 3 bases from J, with 10 bases between. Here the CDR3 DNA reads TGTGCCAGTAGTAGGAGGGGGATCTACAATGAGCAGTTCTTC. It specifies CASSRRGIYNEQFF.

This chain uses TRBV7-9 with TRBJ1-1, with 9 nucleotides matching TRBD1. This CDR3 comprises 16 residues. V lost 1 base and J lost 3; bases outside the gene matches: 6. CDR1 is SEHNR, CDR2 FQNEAQ, per germline (reference sequence). The CDR3 DNA reads TGTGCCAGCAGCTTAGTGCCGGGGACAGGGTACACTGAAGCTTTCTTT. It specifies CASSLVPGTGYTEAFF. Drawing the rest from reference TRBV7-9 and TRBJ1-1, the complete variable domain is DTGVSQNPRHKITKRGQNVTFRCDPISEHNRLYWYRQTLGQGPEFLTYFQNEAQLEKSRLLSDRFSAERPKGSFSTLEIQRTEQGDSAMYLCASSLVPGTGYTEAFFGQGTRLTVV.

The V call is TRBV6-4, the J call TRBJ1-2; D gene ambiguous. The CDR3 spans 14 residues. Germline-derived CDR1 and CDR2 are MRHNA and SNTAGT. V was pared by 6 bases and J by 4 bases, with 15 bases between. CDR3 protein: CASSQLNTGYGYTF. CDR3 coding DNA: TGTGCCAGCAGCCAACTAAATACCGGCTATGGCTACACCTTC.

V and J are TRBV29-1 and TRBJ2-3; maybe TRBD1 (5 bases). The length of the CDR3 is 14 residues. In germline, CDR1 is SQVTM, CDR2 ANQGSEA. V lost 2 bases and J 0 bases, leaving 9 bases between the germline ends. This CDR3 is CSVEQGDSTDTQYF. CDR3 nucleotide sequence: TGCAGCGTTGAACAGGGCGACAGCACAGATACGCAGTATTTT.

The V and J genes are TRBV5-4 and TRBJ1-1, with TRBD1 matching over 8 bases. The germline V gene encodes CDR1 SGHNT and CDR2 YYREEE (reference sequence). The CDR3 is made up of 14 amino acids. V was pared by 0 bases and J by 11 bases, with 9 bases of the junction left unmatched. The chain's CDR3 is CASSLGADRATAFF. The CDR3 DNA sequence: TGTGCCAGCAGCTTGGGGGCGGACAGGGCGACCGCTTTCTTT. Variable domain in full (rest from reference TRBV5-4 and TRBJ1-1): ETGVTQSPTHLIKTRGQQVTLRCSSQSGHNTVSWYQQALGQGPQFIFQYYREEENGRGNFPPRFSGLQFPNYSSELNVNALELDDSALYLCASSLGADRATAFFGQGTRLTVV.